The text below deals with one TCR beta chain. Its cognate antigen is unknown. This entry comes from a study of T cells in localized non-small cell lung cancer. Study conclusions and caveats: Because researchers sequenced only one region of the tumor, heterogeneity is still possible. Out of the top 100 tumor clones, a median roughly 50 were seen in adjacent lung.

Data came from immunoSEQ multiplex PCR; TCRdb stores just in-frame clones and leaves some out. This sample carries some 28,000 clones, approximately 90% of them seen once, and the ten largest clones take 2.5% to 3%. Germline CDR1 reads SGHTA; CDR2 reads FQGNSA. V gave up 5 bases and J gave up 3 bases, with 14 bases separating them. The CDR3 runs 15 residues. This chain uses TRBV7-2 with TRBJ1-3; no clear D gene. This clonotype was sampled from a woman aged 18-49 years with stage I lung adenocarcinoma. This material consisted of peripheral blood, taken before any cancer treatment. The CDR3: CASSPGDGHGNTIYF. The DNA for the CDR3 is TGTGCCAGCAGCCCTGGAGACGGGCATGGAAACACCATATATTTT.